This paragraph covers one T cell receptor (beta chain) sequence. Noted treatment: about 20 received Ad26.COV2.S at low or high dose, single or two shots; several received placebo; per-sample allocation not given. Following the first vaccine or placebo injection, samples were taken on day 63. TCRdb's table, derived via immunoSEQ multiplex PCR, lists solely in-frame clones and lacks some. The table records fewer than 900,000 clones, about 90% of them present only once. This CDR3 comprises 15 residues. CDR1 is ENHRY and CDR2 is SYGVKD in the germline V gene. The ends were cut back, 5 bases at V and 2 bases at J, with 16 bases in the middle. These data originate in a study of Ad26.COV2.S vaccination and SARS-CoV-2 variants.

Sequences were derived from peripheral blood, sampled in a trial of Ad26.COV2.S vaccine versus placebo. The sequence was obtained from a person aged 18-60 years who received the Ad26.COV2.S COVID-19 vaccine or a placebo. The V gene is TRBV10-3, the J gene TRBJ2-7; D unclear. The CDR3 sequence: CAISPLAATTYEQYF. As DNA, the CDR3 is TGTGCCATCAGTCCTTTGGCGGCGACAACCTACGAGCAGTACTTC.